A single sample gave rise to the 15 T cell receptor beta chains below, sequenced in a study of OX40 agonist ivuxolimab in advanced cancers. Profiling relied on immunoSEQ multiplex PCR, and the TCRdb table lists in-frame clones only, not all of them. The table has about 98,000 clones, more than 85% seen once; the top ten hold roughly 0.8%. The starting material was CD4+ or CD8+ T cells sorted from blood, obtained in a trial of the OX40 agonist ivuxolimab. These receptors were taken from an adult with an advanced solid tumor such as melanoma, head and neck, liver or kidney cancer.

The genes are TRBV18 and TRBJ2-7, with D maybe TRBD2 (6 bases). The V end lost 4 bases, the J end lost 6 bases, and 10 bases lay between the germline ends. From germline, CDR1 is KGHSH and CDR2 LQKENI. This CDR3 comprises 12 residues. CDR3 residues: CASSRDSGEQYV. The DNA of the CDR3 is TGTGCCAGCTCACGGGACTCAGGCGAGCAGTACGTC.

The chain links TRBV19 to TRBJ2-5; D ambiguous. Trimming left V 5 bases short and J 5 bases short, with 18 bases between. This CDR3 is built from 15 residues. CDR1 is LNHDA and CDR2 is SQIVND in the germline V gene (reference sequence). CDR3 in amino acids: CASSPRLLTIETQYF. The CDR3 nucleotides are TGTGCCAGTAGTCCGAGGTTATTGACGATCGAGACCCAGTACTTC.

This chain uses TRBV23-1 with TRBJ2-1, with D possibly called TRBD1 or TRBD2 (5 bases each). TRBV23-1 is recorded as an ORF, its role being uncertain. The CDR3 is made up of 15 amino acids. Trimming removed 0 bases at V and 5 bases at J, with 11 bases between. CDR3 in amino acids: CASSQSRDRHNEQFF. The CDR3 DNA reads TGCGCCAGCAGTCAATCGAGGGACCGCCACAATGAGCAGTTCTTC.

The J gene is TRBJ2-3, the V gene TRBV28; TRBD2 might be the D (6 bases). The CDR3 is 14 amino acids. Germline CDR1 reads MDHEN; CDR2 reads SYDVKM. Trimming shortened V by 5 bases and J by 4 bases, and 13 bases separated the two germline ends. CDR3 bases: TGTGCCAGCAGTACCTCTAGCGCGGCAGATACGCAGTATTTT. Encoded protein: CASSTSSAADTQYF.

The chain employs TRBV28 and TRBJ1-1, with 9 bases matching TRBD1. The CDR3 runs to 14 residues. After removal of 7 bases from V and 4 bases from J, the junction contained 7 bases not matched to a gene. Germline V gene lookup returns CDR1 MDHEN and CDR2 SYDVKM. The CDR3 nucleotides read TGTGCCAGCACCGGGACAGGGTTCACCACTGAAGCTTTCTTT. It translates to CASTGTGFTTEAFF.

The V gene is TRBV28, the J gene TRBJ1-2, with TRBD1 matching 10 bases. The CDR3 runs to 14 residues. CDR1 and CDR2 from the germline V gene are MDHEN and SYDVKM. Trimming cost V 2 bases and J 8 bases; bases outside gene matches: 5. CDR3 region: CASSLRTGGRGYTF. The CDR3 DNA is TGTGCCAGCAGTTTACGGACAGGGGGGCGAGGCTACACCTTC.

The chain is built from TRBV10-3 and TRBJ2-1; TRBD2 aligns across 9 bases. Germline CDR1 is ENHRY and CDR2 is SYGVKD. J gave up 9 bases and V 4 bases, and 7 bases lay outside the gene matches. The CDR3 has 14 amino acids. The chain's CDR3 is CAISGTGLASEQFF. The CDR3 nucleotides read TGTGCCATCAGTGGGACGGGACTAGCCAGTGAGCAGTTCTTC.

This chain connects TRBV18 to TRBJ1-1; 7 bases align to TRBD1. This CDR3 is 16 amino acids long. Germline lookup yields CDR1 KGHSH and CDR2 LQKENI. With V trimmed by 3 bases and J by 4 bases, 11 bases remained unmatched. This CDR3 reads CASSPLAGGFGTEAFF. The CDR3 bases are TGTGCCAGCTCACCGTTAGCAGGGGGTTTCGGCACTGAAGCTTTCTTT.

The chain is built from TRBV7-2 and TRBJ1-2; D is unresolved. Looked up from germline, CDR1 is SGHTA and CDR2 is FQGNSA. Trimming took 3 bases from V and 8 from J, leaving 13 bases between them. This CDR3 comprises 13 residues. The CDR3 nucleotides read TGTGCCAGCAGCTTCGACTCTATTCCCGGCTACACCTTC. Translation: CASSFDSIPGYTF.

In DNA form, the CDR3 reads TGTGCCAGCAGTTTTCGGGGGACGAACACCGGGGAGCTGTTTTTT. It encodes CASSFRGTNTGELFF. The rearrangement uses TRBV27 and TRBJ2-2; a weak D match, TRBD2 (6 bases). This CDR3 contains 15 residues. Trimming removed 3 bases at V and 0 bases at J, with 8 bases between. Looked up from germline, CDR1 is MNHEY and CDR2 is SMNVEV (reference sequence).

CDR3 loop: CASNAPPGQGGSDTQYF. The DNA for the CDR3 is TGTGCCAGCAACGCCCCGCCTGGGCAGGGGGGGTCAGATACGCAGTATTTT. The rearrangement joins TRBV10-3 to TRBJ2-3, with D perhaps given as TRBD1 or TRBD2 (7 bases each). The CDR3 runs to 17 residues. The V and J ends lost 10 bases and 4 bases respectively, with 27 bases between them. Germline CDR1 and CDR2: ENHRY and SYGVKD.

The chain joins TRBV6-5 to TRBJ2-1; possibly TRBD1 for D (6 bases). Germline V gene sequence: CDR1 MNHEY, CDR2 SVGAGI. CDR3 length equals 12 residues. Trimming cost V 6 bases and J 10 bases, with 13 bases left between them. The CDR3 loop is CASRGLGGEQFF. The CDR3 bases are TGTGCCAGCAGGGGCCTAGGGGGAGAGCAGTTCTTC.

CDR3 coding DNA: TGTGCCAGCAGCAGCGGACAGGGCGAAGCTTTCTTT. Its protein product is CASSSGQGEAFF. The chain couples TRBV28 to TRBJ1-1; TRBD1 matches at 8 bases. The CDR3 is made up of 12 amino acids. Trimming cost V 6 bases and J 8 bases; bases outside gene matches: 5. CDR1 MDHEN and CDR2 SYDVKM come from the germline V gene.

V usage is TRBV5-1 and J usage is TRBJ2-7; D is perhaps TRBD1 or TRBD2 (5 bases each). The CDR3 covers 12 residues. CDR1 is SGHRS and CDR2 is YFSETQ in the germline V gene. V was clipped by 5 bases and J by 7 bases, with 13 bases between them. The CDR3 DNA is TGCGCCAGCAGGGACACGCCGGGAGAGCAGTACTTC. Protein sequence: CASRDTPGEQYF.

V and J are TRBV18 and TRBJ2-2, with TRBD1 identical over 7 bases. J lost 1 base, V lost 3 bases, and 8 bases had no gene match. The CDR3 has 17 residues. Germline V gene lookup returns CDR1 KGHSH and CDR2 LQKENI. CDR3 amino acids: CASSPQPRTGNTGELFF. The CDR3 region has the DNA TGTGCCAGCTCACCCCAACCGAGGACAGGGAACACCGGGGAGCTGTTTTTT.